The next 9 T cell receptor beta chains were all read from a single sample in a study of blood T cell repertoires in COVID-19. Measured with immunoSEQ multiplex PCR; TCRdb has only the in-frame clones, and not every one. The sample has tens of thousands of clones; roughly 80% are singletons. Material: peripheral blood. The receptors were gathered from a man in his 70s with acute or convalescent COVID-19.

This chain links TRBV5-5 with TRBJ2-1, with 8 bases fitting TRBD2. This CDR3 is 18 amino acids long. Germline assignment: CDR1 SGHKS and CDR2 YYEKEE (reference sequence). V shed 0 bases, J shed 4 bases, and the junction held 12 bases outside the gene matches. The CDR3 nucleotides are TGTGCCAGCAGCTTGGTACCCCAGGAGCGGGGGAATTACAATGAGCAGTTCTTC. Residues: CASSLVPQERGNYNEQFF.

This chain uses TRBV7-3 with TRBJ2-5, with 8 bases matching TRBD2. V lost 2 bases and J lost 5; bases outside the gene matches: 7. The CDR3 has 15 amino acids. Germline V gene lookup returns CDR1 SGHTA and CDR2 FQGTGA. The CDR3 spells CASSLGAGGWETQYF. DNA of the CDR3: TGTGCCAGCAGCTTAGGCGCGGGAGGATGGGAGACCCAGTACTTC.

V usage is TRBV6-2 or TRBV6-3 and J usage is TRBJ1-1; D perhaps matches TRBD1 (5 bases). V lost 5 bases, J lost 5 bases, and 24 bases lay in between. Germline assignment: CDR1 MNHEY and CDR2 SVGEGT. The CDR3 has 17 amino acids. The CDR3: CASSDRPEVPGRTEAFF. The CDR3 DNA is TGTGCCAGCAGTGACAGACCAGAGGTACCCGGGAGGACTGAAGCTTTCTTT.

The rearrangement joins TRBV28 to TRBJ1-1; 7 bases map to TRBD1. V gave up 5 bases and J gave up 0 bases; unmatched junction bases: 3. Germline V gene data show CDR1 as MDHEN and CDR2 as SYDVKM. The CDR3 has 14 amino acids. Here the CDR3 DNA reads TGTGCCAGCAGTAAACAGGGGCTGAACACTGAAGCTTTCTTT. Protein sequence: CASSKQGLNTEAFF.

The table lists this clone with a few counts. V and J are TRBV5-6 and TRBJ2-7; the match to TRBD1 covers 9 bases. The CDR3 is 11 amino acids. CDR1 and CDR2 (germline): SGHDT, YYEEEE. The CDR3 is CASSLGQGFSV. In DNA, the CDR3 is TGTGCCAGCAGCTTAGGACAGGGGTTCTCGGTC.

The chain recombines TRBV14 with TRBJ2-3; D call uncertain. CDR3 size: 13 residues. V dropped 4 bases and J dropped 0 bases, with 5 bases sitting between them. The germline gives CDR1 SGHDN, CDR2 FVKESK. In DNA, the CDR3 is TGTGCCAGCAGCCCCATTAGCACAGATACGCAGTATTTT. It specifies CASSPISTDTQYF.

The rearrangement links TRBV27 to TRBJ2-5, with 10 bases aligning to TRBD2. The J segment lost 2 bases and the V segment lost 4 bases, leaving 1 base of the junction unmatched. Germline assignment: CDR1 MNHEY and CDR2 SMNVEV (reference sequence). The CDR3 is 14 amino acids. The CDR3 is CASSSTSGQETQYF. The CDR3 nucleotides read TGTGCCAGCAGTTCGACTAGCGGGCAAGAGACCCAGTACTTC.

The genes are TRBV7-2 and TRBJ1-2; TRBD1 aligns across 7 bases. Germline V CDR1 and CDR2: SGHTA, FQGNSA. Trimming took 0 bases from V and 2 from J; bases not matched to a gene: 0. This CDR3 is built from 14 residues. CDR3 in DNA: TGTGCCAGCAGCTTAGCGACAGGGAACTATGGCTACACCTTC. The encoded protein is CASSLATGNYGYTF.

This chain uses TRBV3-1 (or the pseudogene TRBV3-2) with TRBJ1-6; 8 bases are shared with TRBD1. CDR3 length: 15 amino acids. Per the germline V gene, CDR1 is LGHDT and CDR2 is YNNKEL (reference sequence). Unmatched junction bases numbered 5, after V lost 3 bases and J lost 7 bases. The CDR3, as DNA: TGTGCCAGCAGCCACTGGACAGGGAACAATTCACCCCTCCACTTT. Encoded protein: CASSHWTGNNSPLHF.